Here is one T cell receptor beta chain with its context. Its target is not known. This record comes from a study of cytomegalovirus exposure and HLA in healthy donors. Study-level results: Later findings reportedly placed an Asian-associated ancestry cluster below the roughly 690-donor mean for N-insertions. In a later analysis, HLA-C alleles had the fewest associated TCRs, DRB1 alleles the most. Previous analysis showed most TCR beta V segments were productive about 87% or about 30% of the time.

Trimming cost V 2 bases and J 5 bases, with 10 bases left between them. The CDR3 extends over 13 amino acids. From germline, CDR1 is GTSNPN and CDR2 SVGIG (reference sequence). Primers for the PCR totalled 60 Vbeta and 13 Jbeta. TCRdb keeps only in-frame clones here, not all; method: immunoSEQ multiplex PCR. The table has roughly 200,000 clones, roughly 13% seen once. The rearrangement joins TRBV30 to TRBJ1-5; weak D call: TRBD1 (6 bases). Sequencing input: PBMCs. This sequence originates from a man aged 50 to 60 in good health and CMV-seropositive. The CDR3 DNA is TGTGCCTGGAGTAAGGCAGGGGATCAGCCCCAGCATTTT. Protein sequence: CAWSKAGDQPQHF.